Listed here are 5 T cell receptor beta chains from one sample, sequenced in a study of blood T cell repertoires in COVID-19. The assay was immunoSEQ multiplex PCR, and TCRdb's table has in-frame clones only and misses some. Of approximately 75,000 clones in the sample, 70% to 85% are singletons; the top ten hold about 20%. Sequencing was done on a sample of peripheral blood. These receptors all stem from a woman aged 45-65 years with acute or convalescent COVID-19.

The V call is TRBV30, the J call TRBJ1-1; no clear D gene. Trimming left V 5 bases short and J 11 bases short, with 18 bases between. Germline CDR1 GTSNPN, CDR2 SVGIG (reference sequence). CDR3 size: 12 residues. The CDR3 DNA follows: TGTGCCTGGGTCCCAACGCGGGATTATGCTTTCTTT. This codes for CAWVPTRDYAFF.

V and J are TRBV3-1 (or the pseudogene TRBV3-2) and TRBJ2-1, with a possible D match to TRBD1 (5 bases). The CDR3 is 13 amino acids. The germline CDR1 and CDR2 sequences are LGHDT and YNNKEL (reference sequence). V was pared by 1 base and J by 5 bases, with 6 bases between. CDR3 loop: CASSQGTHNEQFF. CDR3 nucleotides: TGTGCCAGCAGCCAAGGGACACACAATGAGCAGTTCTTC.

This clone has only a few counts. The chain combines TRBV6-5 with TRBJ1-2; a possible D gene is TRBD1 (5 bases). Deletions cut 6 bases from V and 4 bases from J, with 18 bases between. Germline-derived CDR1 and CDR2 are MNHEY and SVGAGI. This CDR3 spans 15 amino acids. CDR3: CASSQQGGALYGYTF. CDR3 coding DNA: TGTGCCAGCAGCCAACAAGGAGGGGCCCTCTATGGCTACACCTTC.

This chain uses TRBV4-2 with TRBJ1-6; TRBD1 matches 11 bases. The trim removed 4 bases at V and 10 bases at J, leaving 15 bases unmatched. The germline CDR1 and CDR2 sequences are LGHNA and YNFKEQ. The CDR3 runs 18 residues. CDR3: CASSPPAGTGGWGSPLHF. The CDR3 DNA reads TGTGCCAGCAGCCCACCCGCCGGGACAGGGGGTTGGGGGTCACCCCTCCACTTT.

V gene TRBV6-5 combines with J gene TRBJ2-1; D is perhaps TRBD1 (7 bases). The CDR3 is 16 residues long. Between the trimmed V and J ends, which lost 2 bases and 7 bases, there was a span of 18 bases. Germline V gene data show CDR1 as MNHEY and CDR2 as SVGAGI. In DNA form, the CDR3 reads TGTGCCAGCAGTTACCCAGGGGGGCCACGGGGGAATGAGCAGTTCTTC. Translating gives CASSYPGGPRGNEQFF.